This T cell receptor beta chain was recovered during a study of shared clonotypes between healthy human individuals. Study results and limitations: On the whole, naive subsets had larger estimated richness than memory subsets had. Genetic and exposure-history diversity was limited by the few donors.

TCRdb's copy holds only in-frame clones and misses some; the assay was immunoSEQ multiplex PCR. Among about 2.2 million clones listed, roughly 91% were seen once. Only CD45RO-negative cells positively selected for CCR7 counted as naive CD8 cells, so terminally differentiated effector memory CD45RA+ cells were excluded. To note about this clone: Its specificity is not known.

This clonotype was obtained from a man aged 18 to 35 in good health. Some clones in this sample may be carry-over from other donors' samples. Sequencing was done on a sample of naive CD8+ T cells from PBMCs.

CDR3 nucleotides: TGTGCCAGCAGCTTTGGGGGTGACCTGTTTTTT. Its protein product is CASSFGGDLFF. This sequence joins TRBV5-6 and TRBJ1-4; possibly TRBD1 for D (5 bases). The germline CDR1 and CDR2 sequences are SGHDT and YYEEEE. This CDR3 has 11 amino acids. Trimming left V 2 bases short and J 14 bases short, with 10 bases between.